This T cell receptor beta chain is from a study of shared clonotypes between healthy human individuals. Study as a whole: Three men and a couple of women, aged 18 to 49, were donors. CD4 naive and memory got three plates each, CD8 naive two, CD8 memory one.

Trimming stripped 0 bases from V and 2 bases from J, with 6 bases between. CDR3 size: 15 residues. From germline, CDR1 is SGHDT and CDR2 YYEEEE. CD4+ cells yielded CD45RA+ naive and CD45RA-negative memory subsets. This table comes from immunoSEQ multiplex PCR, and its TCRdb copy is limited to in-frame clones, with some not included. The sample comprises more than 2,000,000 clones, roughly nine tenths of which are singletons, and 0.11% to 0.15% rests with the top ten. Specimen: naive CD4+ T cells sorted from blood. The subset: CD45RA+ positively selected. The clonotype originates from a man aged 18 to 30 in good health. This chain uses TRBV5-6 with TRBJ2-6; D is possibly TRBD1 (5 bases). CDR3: CASSLGTPGANVLTF. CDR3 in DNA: TGTGCCAGCAGCTTGGGGACACCTGGGGCCAACGTCCTGACTTTC.